This is a list of T cell receptor beta chains from one sample in a study of PD-L1 blockade in urothelial cancer. Clones were read by immunoSEQ multiplex PCR, and TCRdb kept only the in-frame ones, dropping some. In the table there are some 40,000 clones, about 88% of which are singletons. Sample: PBMCs, taken around atezolizumab (anti-PD-L1) treatment. These receptors came from a donor at least 40 years old with urothelial cancer. The CDR3 runs from the conserved cysteine through the conserved F or W. Each record gives: V gene, D gene, clone size, J gene, CDR3 DNA, CDR3 protein. D genes are given only for firm matches. Expanded clones are given a class, and other clones once, few, many or no size at all.

v_call: TRBV18
d_call: TRBD1
clone_size: .
j_call: TRBJ1-5
cdr3_nt: TGTGCCAGCTCACCACAGGGGGCGAGGGTTGGGCCCCAGCATTTT
cdr3_aa: CASSPQGARVGPQHF

v_call: TRBV9
d_call: .
clone_size: .
j_call: TRBJ2-1
cdr3_nt: TGTGCCAGCAGCGTATGGGCCGGGAGCGATGAGCAGTTCTTC
cdr3_aa: CASSVWAGSDEQFF

v_call: TRBV19
d_call: TRBD1
clone_size: .
j_call: TRBJ1-5
cdr3_nt: TGTGCCCTAGGCGACAGGGAGGCTCAGCCCCAGCATTTT
cdr3_aa: CALGDREAQPQHF

v_call: TRBV13
d_call: TRBD2
clone_size: .
j_call: TRBJ2-7
cdr3_nt: TGTGCCAGCAGACATAGGGGGTCGGGACTAGCGGGAGACTACGAGCAGTACTTC
cdr3_aa: CASRHRGSGLAGDYEQYF

v_call: TRBV7-2
d_call: .
clone_size: .
j_call: TRBJ1-2
cdr3_nt: TGTGCCAGCAGCTTAGTTCAGGACTCTGGCTACACCTTC
cdr3_aa: CASSLVQDSGYTF

v_call: TRBV18
d_call: .
clone_size: .
j_call: TRBJ1-5
cdr3_nt: TGTGCCAGCTCACCCCTAGGCGATAGCAATCAGCCCCAGCATTTT
cdr3_aa: CASSPLGDSNQPQHF

v_call: TRBV6-5
d_call: .
clone_size: .
j_call: TRBJ1-4
cdr3_nt: TGTGCCAGCAGTTACTCAGATTACAGCGAAAAACTGTTTTTT
cdr3_aa: CASSYSDYSEKLFF

v_call: TRBV28
d_call: TRBD1
clone_size: .
j_call: TRBJ1-5
cdr3_nt: TGTGCCAGCAGGGACGGGACAGGGTTTGGTCAGCCCCAGCATTTT
cdr3_aa: CASRDGTGFGQPQHF

v_call: TRBV6-5
d_call: .
clone_size: .
j_call: TRBJ2-7
cdr3_nt: TGTGCCAGCAGGCACGGGATTTACGAGCAGTACTTC
cdr3_aa: CASRHGIYEQYF

v_call: TRBV21-1
d_call: .
clone_size: .
j_call: TRBJ2-1
cdr3_nt: TGTGCCAGCAGCGAGACCGGGACTAGCGGGAGAAGTGAGCAGTTCTTC
cdr3_aa: CASSETGTSGRSEQFF

v_call: TRBV5-1
d_call: TRBD2
clone_size: .
j_call: TRBJ2-3
cdr3_nt: TGCGCCAGCAGCTTCGGTCATGGGGGGGGGAGCACAGATACGCAGTATTTT
cdr3_aa: CASSFGHGGGSTDTQYF

v_call: TRBV18
d_call: .
clone_size: .
j_call: TRBJ1-5
cdr3_nt: TGTGCCAGCTCGGGGCAGGACAATCAGCCCCAGCATTTT
cdr3_aa: CASSGQDNQPQHF

v_call: TRBV5-1
d_call: .
clone_size: .
j_call: TRBJ1-1
cdr3_nt: TGCGCCAGCAACCTGGACATGGGCACTGAAGCTTTCTTT
cdr3_aa: CASNLDMGTEAFF

v_call: TRBV28
d_call: TRBD1
clone_size: .
j_call: TRBJ2-2
cdr3_nt: TGTGCCAGCAGTTTGACGACAGGGGACACCGGGGAGCTGTTTTTT
cdr3_aa: CASSLTTGDTGELFF

v_call: TRBV7-9
d_call: TRBD1
clone_size: .
j_call: TRBJ2-7
cdr3_nt: TGTGCCAGCAGCGGACAGGGGGGCGAGCAGTACTTC
cdr3_aa: CASSGQGGEQYF

v_call: TRBV2
d_call: .
clone_size: .
j_call: TRBJ1-4
cdr3_nt: TGTGCCAGCAGTGAAGGTGGCCCTTTTAATGAAAAACTGTTTTTT
cdr3_aa: CASSEGGPFNEKLFF

v_call: TRBV7-9
d_call: .
clone_size: .
j_call: TRBJ2-2
cdr3_nt: TGTGCCAGCAGCTTAGGTGACAGCGGGACCGGGGAGCTGTTTTTT
cdr3_aa: CASSLGDSGTGELFF

v_call: TRBV15
d_call: TRBD1
clone_size: .
j_call: TRBJ2-1
cdr3_nt: TGTGCCACCAGCTCCCGGACAGGGTACAATGAGCAGTTCTTC
cdr3_aa: CATSSRTGYNEQFF

v_call: TRBV5-4
d_call: .
clone_size: .
j_call: TRBJ1-1
cdr3_nt: TGTGCCAGCAGCTTGCGGCCGACAAGCACTGAAGCTTTCTTT
cdr3_aa: CASSLRPTSTEAFF

v_call: TRBV9
d_call: .
clone_size: .
j_call: TRBJ2-5
cdr3_nt: TGTGCCAGCAGCACGACGACCGGGGTTCAGTACTTC
cdr3_aa: CASSTTTGVQYF

v_call: TRBV28
d_call: TRBD2
clone_size: .
j_call: TRBJ2-3
cdr3_nt: TGTGCCAGCAGTCCCCACAGACTAGCGGGAGTTCCAGATACGCAGTATTTT
cdr3_aa: CASSPHRLAGVPDTQYF

v_call: TRBV19
d_call: .
clone_size: .
j_call: TRBJ1-2
cdr3_nt: TGTGCCAGTAGTATAGGGGCCCTTAACTATGGCTACACCTTC
cdr3_aa: CASSIGALNYGYTF

v_call: TRBV6-5
d_call: .
clone_size: .
j_call: TRBJ1-1
cdr3_nt: TGTGCCAGCAGCCAGGGGCCTGAAGCTTTCTTT
cdr3_aa: CASSQGPEAFF

v_call: TRBV5-1
d_call: TRBD2
clone_size: .
j_call: TRBJ2-1
cdr3_nt: TGCGCCAGCAGCTTTAGGCTAGCGGCCTACAATGAGCAGTTCTTC
cdr3_aa: CASSFRLAAYNEQFF

v_call: TRBV6-6
d_call: .
clone_size: .
j_call: TRBJ2-3
cdr3_nt: TGTGCCAGCAGTTACGGCCCCCTAGGTCGGGGAGATACGCAGTATTTT
cdr3_aa: CASSYGPLGRGDTQYF

v_call: TRBV19
d_call: .
clone_size: .
j_call: TRBJ1-2
cdr3_nt: TGTGCCAGTAGTGTCGACAGAATTGGCTACACCTTC
cdr3_aa: CASSVDRIGYTF

v_call: TRBV30
d_call: TRBD2
clone_size: .
j_call: TRBJ2-1
cdr3_nt: TGTGCCTGGAGTGTATGGGGGAGGGCTGCTGAGCAGTTCTTC
cdr3_aa: CAWSVWGRAAEQFF

v_call: TRBV11-2
d_call: TRBD2
clone_size: .
j_call: TRBJ2-5
cdr3_nt: TGTGCCAGCAGCCCTAGCGGGAGTCAAGAGACCCAGTACTTC
cdr3_aa: CASSPSGSQETQYF

v_call: TRBV5-6
d_call: TRBD1
clone_size: .
j_call: TRBJ2-2
cdr3_nt: TGTGCCAGCAGCCTACGACAGGGTTACACCGGGGAGCTGTTTTTT
cdr3_aa: CASSLRQGYTGELFF

v_call: TRBV7-2
d_call: TRBD2
clone_size: once
j_call: TRBJ2-7
cdr3_nt: TGTGCCAGCAGCCAGGTAGCGGGACGGTACGAGCAGTACTTC
cdr3_aa: CASSQVAGRYEQYF

v_call: TRBV5-4
d_call: .
clone_size: .
j_call: TRBJ2-1
cdr3_nt: TGTGCCAGCAGCTTGGATTTCGGAGGGCCGTACAATGAGCAGTTCTTC
cdr3_aa: CASSLDFGGPYNEQFF

v_call: TRBV27
d_call: .
clone_size: few
j_call: TRBJ2-1
cdr3_nt: TGTGCCAGCAGTTCCCACTTTTCATACCCGGGACTGTTGAATGAGCAGTTCTTC
cdr3_aa: CASSSHFSYPGLLNEQFF

v_call: TRBV6-5
d_call: .
clone_size: .
j_call: TRBJ2-1
cdr3_nt: TGTGCCAGCAGTCCCCCGGGCAATGAGCAGTTCTTC
cdr3_aa: CASSPPGNEQFF

v_call: TRBV9
d_call: .
clone_size: .
j_call: TRBJ1-2
cdr3_nt: TGTGCCAGCAGCCAGGGGACTAACTATGGCTACACCTTC
cdr3_aa: CASSQGTNYGYTF

v_call: TRBV5-4
d_call: .
clone_size: .
j_call: TRBJ1-3
cdr3_nt: TGTGCCAGCAGCTTGGGGGCGGGGACCTCTGGAAACACCATATATTTT
cdr3_aa: CASSLGAGTSGNTIYF

v_call: TRBV7-2
d_call: TRBD2
clone_size: .
j_call: TRBJ2-7
cdr3_nt: TGTGCCAGCAGCCGAACCGGGACTAGTTACGAGCAGTACTTC
cdr3_aa: CASSRTGTSYEQYF

v_call: TRBV9
d_call: TRBD2
clone_size: .
j_call: TRBJ2-4
cdr3_nt: TGTGCCAGCAGCGCTAGCGGGAACCAAAACATTCAGTACTTC
cdr3_aa: CASSASGNQNIQYF

v_call: TRBV6-5
d_call: TRBD2
clone_size: .
j_call: TRBJ2-1
cdr3_nt: TGTGCCAGCAGTTCCGAGCGGGAGGGAGACAATGAGCAGTTCTTC
cdr3_aa: CASSSEREGDNEQFF

v_call: TRBV6-5
d_call: .
clone_size: .
j_call: TRBJ2-7
cdr3_nt: TGTGCCAGCAGGCCCCCGGGGTGGTACTACGAGCAGTACTTC
cdr3_aa: CASRPPGWYYEQYF

v_call: TRBV5-4
d_call: TRBD1
clone_size: .
j_call: TRBJ2-7
cdr3_nt: TGTGCCAGCAGCATGACAGGGGGGTCCTACGAGCAGTACTTC
cdr3_aa: CASSMTGGSYEQYF

v_call: TRBV11-3
d_call: .
clone_size: .
j_call: TRBJ2-7
cdr3_nt: TGTGCCAGCAGCTTAGGTGCAGGCGACCCTAGGAGGGCCTACGAGCAGTACTTC
cdr3_aa: CASSLGAGDPRRAYEQYF

v_call: TRBV5-4
d_call: .
clone_size: .
j_call: TRBJ2-7
cdr3_nt: TGTGCCAGCAGCTTTGGGCCGGACAGTGGGGGCTACGAGCAGTACTTC
cdr3_aa: CASSFGPDSGGYEQYF

v_call: TRBV7-2
d_call: .
clone_size: .
j_call: TRBJ2-1
cdr3_nt: TGTGCCAGCAGCCGGCTAGAGTACAATGAGCAGTTCTTC
cdr3_aa: CASSRLEYNEQFF

v_call: TRBV30
d_call: .
clone_size: .
j_call: TRBJ1-1
cdr3_nt: TGTGCCTGGGAGACAGCACCAATGAACACTGAAGCTTTCTTT
cdr3_aa: CAWETAPMNTEAFF

v_call: TRBV28
d_call: .
clone_size: .
j_call: TRBJ2-7
cdr3_nt: TGTGCCAGCAACGGGAGCCCCCCCTCCTACGAGCAGTACTTC
cdr3_aa: CASNGSPPSYEQYF